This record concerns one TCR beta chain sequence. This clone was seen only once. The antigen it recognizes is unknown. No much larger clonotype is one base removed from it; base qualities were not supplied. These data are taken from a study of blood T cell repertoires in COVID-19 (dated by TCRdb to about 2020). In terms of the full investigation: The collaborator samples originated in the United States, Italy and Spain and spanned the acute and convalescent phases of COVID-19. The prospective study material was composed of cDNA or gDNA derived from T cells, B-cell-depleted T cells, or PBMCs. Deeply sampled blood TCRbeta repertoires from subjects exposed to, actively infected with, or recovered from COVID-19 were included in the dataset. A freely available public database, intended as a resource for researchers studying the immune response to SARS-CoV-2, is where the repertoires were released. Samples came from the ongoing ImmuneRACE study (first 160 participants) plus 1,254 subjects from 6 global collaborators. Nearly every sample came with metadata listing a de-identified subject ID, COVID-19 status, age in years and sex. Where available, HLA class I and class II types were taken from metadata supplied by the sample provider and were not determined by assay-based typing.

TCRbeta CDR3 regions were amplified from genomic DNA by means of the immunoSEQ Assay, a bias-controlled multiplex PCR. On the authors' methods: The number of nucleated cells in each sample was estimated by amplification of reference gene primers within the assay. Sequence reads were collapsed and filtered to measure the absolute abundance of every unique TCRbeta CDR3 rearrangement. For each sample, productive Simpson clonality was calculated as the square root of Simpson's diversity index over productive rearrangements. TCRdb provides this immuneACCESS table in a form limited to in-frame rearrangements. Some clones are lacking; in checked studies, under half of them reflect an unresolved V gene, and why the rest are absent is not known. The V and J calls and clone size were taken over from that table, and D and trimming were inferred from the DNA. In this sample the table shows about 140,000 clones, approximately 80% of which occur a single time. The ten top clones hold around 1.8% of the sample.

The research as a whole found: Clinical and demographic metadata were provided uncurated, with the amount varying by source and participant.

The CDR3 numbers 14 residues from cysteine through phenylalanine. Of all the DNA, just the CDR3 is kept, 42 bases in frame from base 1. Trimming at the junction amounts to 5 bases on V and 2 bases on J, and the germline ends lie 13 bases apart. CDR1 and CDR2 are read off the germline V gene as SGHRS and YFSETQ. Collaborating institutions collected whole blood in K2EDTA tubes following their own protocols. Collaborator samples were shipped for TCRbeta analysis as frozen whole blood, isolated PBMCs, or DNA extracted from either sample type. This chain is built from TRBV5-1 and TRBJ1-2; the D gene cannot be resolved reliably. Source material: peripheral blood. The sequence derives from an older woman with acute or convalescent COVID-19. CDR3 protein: CASSVSAGNYGYTF. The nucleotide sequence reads TGCGCCAGCAGTGTTTCGGCCGGGAACTATGGCTACACCTTC.